This passage covers 15 T cell receptor beta chains from one sample sequenced in a study of blood T cell repertoires in COVID-19. The assay was immunoSEQ multiplex PCR, and TCRdb's table has in-frame clones only and misses some. The data hold about 270,000 clones, with roughly 90% observed a single time. Sequenced input: peripheral blood. Source of these receptors: a man between 45 and 60 years old with acute or convalescent COVID-19.

The J gene is TRBJ2-7, the V gene TRBV3-1 (or the pseudogene TRBV3-2); TRBD2 agrees at 11 bases. V was pared by 1 base and J by 6 bases, with 11 bases of the junction left unmatched. The CDR3 totals 17 residues. Germline CDR1 and CDR2: LGHDT and YNNKEL (reference sequence). This chain's CDR3 is CASSQGGTSGRIGEQYF. In DNA form, the CDR3 reads TGTGCCAGCAGCCAAGGCGGGACTAGCGGACGGATCGGCGAGCAGTACTTC.

This clone was seen a few times. The rearrangement uses TRBV5-1 and TRBJ2-1; 7 nucleotides agree with TRBD2. There are 15 residues in the CDR3. The V gene end was trimmed by 7 bases and the J gene end by 6 bases; junction bases not matched to a gene: 13. Germline V lookup: CDR1 SGHRS, CDR2 YFSETQ. CDR3 region: CASGATTLAGNEQFF. The DNA of the CDR3 is TGCGCCAGCGGGGCTACAACTTTAGCGGGCAATGAGCAGTTCTTC.

This clone was counted once. This rearrangement joins TRBV7-2 to TRBJ2-3; 7 bases map to TRBD2. Germline assignment: CDR1 SGHTA and CDR2 FQGNSA. The CDR3 runs 17 residues. The trim removed 5 bases at V and 0 bases at J, leaving 11 bases unmatched. DNA for the CDR3: TGTGCCAGCAGCCCGTGGGGGGTGCGGGGGAGCACAGATACGCAGTATTTT. Protein product: CASSPWGVRGSTDTQYF.

CDR3 in amino acids: CASTRPTDTQYF. The DNA of the CDR3 is TGTGCCAGCACTAGGCCCACAGATACGCAGTATTTT. V and J are TRBV6-5 and TRBJ2-3; D is unclear. Germline values: CDR1 MNHEY, CDR2 SVGAGI. The V end was cut by 7 bases, the J end by 2 bases, with 7 bases between. The CDR3 has 12 residues.

The rearrangement joins TRBV27 to TRBJ2-3, with TRBD2 as a possible D gene (5 bases). The V end was cut by 3 bases, the J end by 0 bases, with 10 bases between. Germline assignment: CDR1 MNHEY and CDR2 SMNVEV (reference sequence). The CDR3 runs to 15 residues. The CDR3 DNA is TGTGCCAGCAGTTTTCGGCGGGTTAGCACAGATACGCAGTATTTT. Amino acids: CASSFRRVSTDTQYF.

This clone occurred once. The gene calls are TRBV19 and TRBJ2-3, with 13 bases matching TRBD2. Germline trimming cut 7 bases from V and 8 bases from J; bases unmatched to any gene: 9. CDR1 is LNHDA and CDR2 is SQIVND in the germline V gene (reference sequence). This CDR3 comprises 15 residues. Here the CDR3 DNA reads TGTGCCAGTACTTCGACTAGCGGGGGGCCTGGTACGCAGTATTTT. Translation gives CASTSTSGGPGTQYF. Combining the CDR3 with reference TRBV19 and TRBJ2-3 gives the whole variable domain DGGITQSPKYLFRKEGQNVTLSCEQNLNHDAMYWYRQDPGQGLRLIYYSQIVNDFQKGDIAEGYSVSREKKESFPLTVTSAQKNPTAFYLCASTSTSGGPGTQYFGPGTRLTVL.

The V gene is TRBV9, the J gene TRBJ2-2; the match to TRBD1 covers 7 bases. V was pared by 4 bases and J by 5 bases, with 8 bases of the junction left unmatched. This CDR3 has 15 residues. Germline V gene data show CDR1 as SGDLS and CDR2 as YYNGEE. The CDR3 nucleotides are TGTGCCAGCAGCACGCCCTCAGGGGGAACCGGGGAGCTGTTTTTT. This translates into CASSTPSGGTGELFF.

The chain is built from TRBV20-1 and TRBJ2-1; TRBD2 agrees at 7 bases. The CDR3 loop spans 10 amino acids. CDR1 is DFQATT and CDR2 is SNEGSKA in the germline V gene (reference sequence). In DNA, the CDR3 is TGCAGCCCTAGAGGGGACTATTTTTTCTTC. Encoded protein: CSPRGDYFFF.

This clone was recorded only once. The chain uses TRBV7-2 and TRBJ2-5; 8 positions match TRBD2. The CDR3 has 14 amino acids. The V gene end was trimmed by 5 bases and the J gene end by 5 bases; junction bases not matched to a gene: 7. CDR1 SGHTA and CDR2 FQGNSA come from the germline V gene. The CDR3 nucleotides are TGTGCCAGCAGCCGGGGGGGGTTGGGGGAGACCCAGTACTTC. This codes for CASSRGGLGETQYF.

The V call is TRBV10-3, the J call TRBJ1-1, with TRBD1 as a possible D gene (6 bases). The germline CDR1 and CDR2 sequences are ENHRY and SYGVKD. CDR3 size: 14 residues. V was clipped by 0 bases and J by 5 bases, with 10 bases between them. Here the CDR3 DNA reads TGTGCCATCAGTGAGTCGGGGGGGCTTACTGAAGCTTTCTTT. Its translation: CAISESGGLTEAFF.

The rearrangement links TRBV5-1 to TRBJ2-1, with D perhaps TRBD1 (6 bases). CDR1 is SGHRS and CDR2 is YFSETQ in the germline V gene. V lost 2 bases and J 10 bases, leaving 16 bases between the germline ends. The CDR3 is 14 residues long. CDR3: CASSFPGDSREQFF. The CDR3 DNA follows: TGCGCCAGCAGCTTCCCAGGGGATAGTAGAGAGCAGTTCTTC.

This chain uses TRBV3-1 (or the pseudogene TRBV3-2) with TRBJ1-2; the match to TRBD1 covers 9 bases. CDR3 length: 15 residues. Germline V gives CDR1 LGHDT, CDR2 YNNKEL (reference sequence). With V trimmed by 3 bases and J by 7 bases, 9 bases remained unmatched. This CDR3 is CASSQRDRASFGYTF. The CDR3 DNA reads TGTGCCAGCAGCCAGAGGGACAGGGCAAGTTTTGGCTACACCTTC.

The chain carries TRBV4-2 and TRBJ2-7, with 10 positions matching TRBD1. Trimming removed 4 bases from V and 6 bases from J; junction bases left unmatched: 6. The CDR3 extends over 14 amino acids. CDR1 and CDR2 (germline): LGHNA, YNFKEQ. CDR3: CASSRGTGETEQYF. Written as DNA, the CDR3 is TGTGCCAGCAGCCGTGGGACAGGGGAAACCGAGCAGTACTTC.

This rearrangement joins TRBV19 to TRBJ2-3; a weak D match, TRBD1 (6 bases). Looked up from germline, CDR1 is LNHDA and CDR2 is SQIVND (reference sequence). The CDR3 is 13 amino acids. The germline V and J ends were trimmed by 7 bases and 8 bases, with 16 bases remaining between them. This CDR3 is CASTAGAGVTQYF. CDR3 nucleotides: TGTGCCAGTACAGCAGGGGCCGGTGTTACGCAGTATTTT. Supplemented by reference TRBV19 and TRBJ2-3, the full variable domain reads DGGITQSPKYLFRKEGQNVTLSCEQNLNHDAMYWYRQDPGQGLRLIYYSQIVNDFQKGDIAEGYSVSREKKESFPLTVTSAQKNPTAFYLCASTAGAGVTQYFGPGTRLTVL.

This clone was observed once. The CDR3, as DNA: TGTGCCAGCAGCTTCCCACGGTTTGGTCGAGATCAGCCCCAGCATTTT. The encoded protein is CASSFPRFGRDQPQHF. The rearrangement links TRBV5-8 to TRBJ1-5, with D unclear. V lost 2 bases to trimming and J lost 5 bases, with 17 bases between them. Germline assignment: CDR1 SGHTS and CDR2 YDEGEE. The CDR3 has 16 residues.